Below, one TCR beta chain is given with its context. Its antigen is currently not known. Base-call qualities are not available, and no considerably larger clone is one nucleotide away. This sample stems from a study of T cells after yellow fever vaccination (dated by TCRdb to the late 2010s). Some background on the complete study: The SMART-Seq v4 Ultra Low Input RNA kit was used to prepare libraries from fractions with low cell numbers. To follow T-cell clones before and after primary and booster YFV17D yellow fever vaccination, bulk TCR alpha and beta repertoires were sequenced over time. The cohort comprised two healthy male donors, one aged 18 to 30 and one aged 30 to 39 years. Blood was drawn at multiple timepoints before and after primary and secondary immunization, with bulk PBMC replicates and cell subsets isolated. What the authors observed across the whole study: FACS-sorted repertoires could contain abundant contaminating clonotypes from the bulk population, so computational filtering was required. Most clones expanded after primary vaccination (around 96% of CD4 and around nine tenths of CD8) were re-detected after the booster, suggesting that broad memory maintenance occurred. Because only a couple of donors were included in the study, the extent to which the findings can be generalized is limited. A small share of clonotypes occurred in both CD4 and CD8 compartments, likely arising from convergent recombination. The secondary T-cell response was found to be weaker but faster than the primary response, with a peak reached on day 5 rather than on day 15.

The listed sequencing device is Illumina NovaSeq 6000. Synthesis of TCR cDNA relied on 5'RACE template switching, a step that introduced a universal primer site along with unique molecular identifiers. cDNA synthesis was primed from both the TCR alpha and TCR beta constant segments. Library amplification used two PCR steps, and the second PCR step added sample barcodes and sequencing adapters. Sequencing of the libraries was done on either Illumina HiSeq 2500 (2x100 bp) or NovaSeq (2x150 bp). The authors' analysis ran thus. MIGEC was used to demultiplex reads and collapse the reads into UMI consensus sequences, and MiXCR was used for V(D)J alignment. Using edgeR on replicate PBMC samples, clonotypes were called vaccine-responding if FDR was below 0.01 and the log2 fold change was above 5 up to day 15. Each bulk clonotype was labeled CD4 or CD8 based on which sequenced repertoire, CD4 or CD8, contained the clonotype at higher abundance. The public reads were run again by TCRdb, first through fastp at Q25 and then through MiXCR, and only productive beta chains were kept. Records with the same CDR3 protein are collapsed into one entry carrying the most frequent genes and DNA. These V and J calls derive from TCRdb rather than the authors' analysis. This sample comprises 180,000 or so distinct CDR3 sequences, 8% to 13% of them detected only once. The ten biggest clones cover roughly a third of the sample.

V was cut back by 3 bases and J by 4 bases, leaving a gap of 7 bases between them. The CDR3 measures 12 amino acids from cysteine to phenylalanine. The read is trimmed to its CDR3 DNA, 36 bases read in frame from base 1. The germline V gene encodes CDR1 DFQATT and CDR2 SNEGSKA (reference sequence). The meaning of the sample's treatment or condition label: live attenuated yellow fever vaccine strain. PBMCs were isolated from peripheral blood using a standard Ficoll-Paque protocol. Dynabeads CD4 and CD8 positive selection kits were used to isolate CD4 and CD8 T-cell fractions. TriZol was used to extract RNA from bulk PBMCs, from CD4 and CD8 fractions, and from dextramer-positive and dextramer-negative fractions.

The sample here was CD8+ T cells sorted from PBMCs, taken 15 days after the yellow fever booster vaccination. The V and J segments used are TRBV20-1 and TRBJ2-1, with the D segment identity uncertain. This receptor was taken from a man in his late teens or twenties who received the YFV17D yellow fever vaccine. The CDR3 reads CSARMIYNEQFF. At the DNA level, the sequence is TGCAGTGCTAGGATGATTTACAATGAGCAGTTCTTC.